This T cell receptor (beta chain) was recorded in a study of CD8 T cells in Susac syndrome. With V trimmed by 0 bases and J by 1 base, 8 bases remained unmatched. The germline gives CDR1 SGHDT, CDR2 YYEEEE. CDR3 length equals 17 residues. A quantity of 0.5 to 1 ug RNA underwent reverse transcription using random hexamers. With immunoSEQ multiplex PCR, TCR beta CDR3 was amplified across 54 Vbeta and 13 Jbeta. TCRdb itself ran the immunoSEQ multiplex PCR reads through MiXCR, one entry per CDR3 protein. This sample has around 85,000 distinct CDR3 sequences; just under 95% occur once, and the top ten carry 0.45% to 0.5%.

The sequencing sample was made of CD8+ T cells from PBMCs. This chain joins TRBV5-6 and TRBJ2-7; TRBD2 matches at 9 bases. The sequence was collected from a human donor with Susac syndrome. The CDR3 DNA follows: TGTGCCAGCAGCTTGGCCCTTGGGACTAGCTGGTCCTACGAGCAGTACTTC. Its protein is CASSLALGTSWSYEQYF.